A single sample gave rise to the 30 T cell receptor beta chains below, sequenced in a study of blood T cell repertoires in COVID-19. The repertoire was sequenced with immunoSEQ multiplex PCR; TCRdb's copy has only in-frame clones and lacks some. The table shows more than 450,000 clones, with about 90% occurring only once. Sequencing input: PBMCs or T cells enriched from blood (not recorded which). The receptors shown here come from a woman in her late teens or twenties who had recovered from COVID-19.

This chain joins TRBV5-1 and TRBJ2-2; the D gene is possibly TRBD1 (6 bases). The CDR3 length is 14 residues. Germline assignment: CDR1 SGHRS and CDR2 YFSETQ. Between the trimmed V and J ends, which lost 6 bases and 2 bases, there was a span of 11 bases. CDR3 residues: CASKDRSNTGELFF. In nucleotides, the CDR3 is TGCGCCAGCAAAGACAGGTCAAACACCGGGGAGCTGTTTTTT.

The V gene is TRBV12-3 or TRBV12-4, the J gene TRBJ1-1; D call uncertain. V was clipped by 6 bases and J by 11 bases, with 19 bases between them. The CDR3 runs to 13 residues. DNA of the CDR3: TGTGCCAGCAGCTACACCGACATTTTCGCGGCTTTCTTT. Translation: CASSYTDIFAAFF.

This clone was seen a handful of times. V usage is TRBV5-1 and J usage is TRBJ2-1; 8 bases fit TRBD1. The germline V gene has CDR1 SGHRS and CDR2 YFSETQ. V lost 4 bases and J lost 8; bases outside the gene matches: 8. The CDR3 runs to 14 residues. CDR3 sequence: CASSPRTGTDEQFF. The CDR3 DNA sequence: TGCGCCAGCAGCCCCCGGACAGGGACCGATGAGCAGTTCTTC.

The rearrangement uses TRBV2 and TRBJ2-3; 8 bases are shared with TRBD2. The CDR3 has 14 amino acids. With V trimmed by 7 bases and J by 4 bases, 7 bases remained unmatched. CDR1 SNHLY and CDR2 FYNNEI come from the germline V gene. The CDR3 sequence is CASMRLASADTQYF. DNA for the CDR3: TGTGCCAGCATGCGACTAGCGTCGGCAGATACGCAGTATTTT.

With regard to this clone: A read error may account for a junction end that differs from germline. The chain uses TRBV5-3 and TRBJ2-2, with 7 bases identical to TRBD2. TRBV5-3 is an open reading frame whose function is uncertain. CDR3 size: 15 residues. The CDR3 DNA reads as TGTGCCAGAAGGCGGCGGGGAGGGAACGCCGGGGAGCTGTTTTTT. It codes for CARRRRGGNAGELFF.

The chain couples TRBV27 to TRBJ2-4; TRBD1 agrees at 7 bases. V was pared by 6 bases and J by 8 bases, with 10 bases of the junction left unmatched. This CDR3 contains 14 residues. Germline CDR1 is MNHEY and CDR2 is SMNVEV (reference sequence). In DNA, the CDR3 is TGTGCCAGCAGCCGGGACAGAGGGCTAGACATTCAGTACTTC. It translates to CASSRDRGLDIQYF.

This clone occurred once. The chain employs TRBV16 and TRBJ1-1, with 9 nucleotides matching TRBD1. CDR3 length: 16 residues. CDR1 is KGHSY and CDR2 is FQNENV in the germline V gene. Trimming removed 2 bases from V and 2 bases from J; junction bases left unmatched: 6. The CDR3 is CASSQIRGQGNTEAFF. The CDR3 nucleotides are TGTGCCAGCAGCCAAATTAGGGGACAGGGAAACACTGAAGCTTTCTTT.

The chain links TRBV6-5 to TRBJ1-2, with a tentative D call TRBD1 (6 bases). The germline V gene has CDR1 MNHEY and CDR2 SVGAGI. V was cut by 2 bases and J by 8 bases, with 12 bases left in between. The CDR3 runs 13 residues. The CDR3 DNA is TGTGCCAGCAGTTACGTGGGGGCAGGAGGCTACACCTTC. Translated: CASSYVGAGGYTF.

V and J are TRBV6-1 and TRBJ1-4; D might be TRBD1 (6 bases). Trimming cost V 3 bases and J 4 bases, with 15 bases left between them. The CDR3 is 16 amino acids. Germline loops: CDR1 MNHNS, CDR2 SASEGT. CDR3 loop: CASSEFVTGSNEKLFF. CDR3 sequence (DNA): TGTGCCAGCAGTGAGTTCGTTACAGGGAGTAATGAAAAACTGTTTTTT.

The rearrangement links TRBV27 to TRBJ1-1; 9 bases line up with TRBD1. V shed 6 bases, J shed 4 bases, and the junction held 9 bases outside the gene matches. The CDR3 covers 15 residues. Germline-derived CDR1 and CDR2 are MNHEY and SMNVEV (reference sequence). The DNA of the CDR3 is TGTGCCAGCAGCCCCACGACAGGGGGAGGCACTGAAGCTTTCTTT. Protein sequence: CASSPTTGGGTEAFF.

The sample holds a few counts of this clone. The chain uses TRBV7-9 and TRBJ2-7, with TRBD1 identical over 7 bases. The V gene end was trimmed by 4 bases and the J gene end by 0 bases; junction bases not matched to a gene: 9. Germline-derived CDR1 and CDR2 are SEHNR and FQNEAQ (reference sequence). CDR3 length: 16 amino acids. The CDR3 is CASSSHEGTASYEQYF. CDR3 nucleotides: TGTGCCAGCAGCTCTCACGAAGGGACAGCCTCCTACGAGCAGTACTTC. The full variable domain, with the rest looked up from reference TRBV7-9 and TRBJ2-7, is DTGVSQNPRHKITKRGQNVTFRCDPISEHNRLYWYRQTLGQGPEFLTYFQNEAQLEKSRLLSDRFSAERPKGSFSTLEIQRTEQGDSAMYLCASSSHEGTASYEQYFGPGTRLTVT.

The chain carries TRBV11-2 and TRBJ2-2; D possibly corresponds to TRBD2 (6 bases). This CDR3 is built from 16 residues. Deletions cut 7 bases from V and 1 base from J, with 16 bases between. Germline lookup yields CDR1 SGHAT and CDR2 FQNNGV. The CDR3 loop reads CASIPGGLLNTGELFF. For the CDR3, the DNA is TGTGCCAGCATCCCTGGGGGACTCTTGAACACCGGGGAGCTGTTTTTT.

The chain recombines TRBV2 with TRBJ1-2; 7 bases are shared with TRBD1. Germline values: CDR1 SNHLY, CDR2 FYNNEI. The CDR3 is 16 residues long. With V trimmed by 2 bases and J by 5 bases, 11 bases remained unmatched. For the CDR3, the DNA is TGTGCCAGCAGTGAAAACAGGGGATCGACCGTTTATGGCTACACCTTC. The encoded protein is CASSENRGSTVYGYTF.

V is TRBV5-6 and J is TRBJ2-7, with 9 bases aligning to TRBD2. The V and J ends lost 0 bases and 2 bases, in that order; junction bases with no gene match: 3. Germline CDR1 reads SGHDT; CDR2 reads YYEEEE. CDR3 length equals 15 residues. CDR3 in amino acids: CASSLVGGGAYEQYF. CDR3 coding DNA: TGTGCCAGCAGCTTGGTAGGCGGGGGGGCCTACGAGCAGTACTTC.

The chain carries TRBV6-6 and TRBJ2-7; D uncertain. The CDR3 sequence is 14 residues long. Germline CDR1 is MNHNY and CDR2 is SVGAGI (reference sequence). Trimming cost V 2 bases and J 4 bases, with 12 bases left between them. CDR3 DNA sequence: TGTGCCAGCAGTTACCAGAGAGGAAATTACGAGCAGTACTTC. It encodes CASSYQRGNYEQYF.

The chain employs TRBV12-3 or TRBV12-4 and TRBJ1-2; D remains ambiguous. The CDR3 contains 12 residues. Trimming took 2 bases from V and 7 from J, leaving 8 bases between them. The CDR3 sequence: CASSLRQVGYTF. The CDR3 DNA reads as TGTGCCAGCAGTTTAAGGCAGGTTGGCTACACCTTC.

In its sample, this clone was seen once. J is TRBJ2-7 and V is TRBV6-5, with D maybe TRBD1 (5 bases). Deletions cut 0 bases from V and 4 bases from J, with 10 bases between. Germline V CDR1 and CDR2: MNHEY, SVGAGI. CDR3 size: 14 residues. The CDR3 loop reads CASSYSGVGYEQYF. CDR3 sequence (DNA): TGTGCCAGCAGTTACTCAGGGGTAGGGTACGAGCAGTACTTC.

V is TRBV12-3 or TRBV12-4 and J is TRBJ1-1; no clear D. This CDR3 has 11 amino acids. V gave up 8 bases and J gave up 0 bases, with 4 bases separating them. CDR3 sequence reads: CASLLNTEAFF. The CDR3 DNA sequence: TGTGCCAGCCTCCTGAACACTGAAGCTTTCTTT.

CDR3 in DNA: TGTGCCAGCTCACCAGTGGGGGCAGCGAATACCCCTGAAGCTTTCTTT. Translated: CASSPVGAANTPEAFF. J is TRBJ1-1 and V is TRBV18; possible D gene TRBD1, 6 bases. Trimming removed 2 bases from V and 6 bases from J, with 19 bases in between. Germline V gene data show CDR1 as KGHSH and CDR2 as LQKENI. This CDR3 is 16 amino acids long.

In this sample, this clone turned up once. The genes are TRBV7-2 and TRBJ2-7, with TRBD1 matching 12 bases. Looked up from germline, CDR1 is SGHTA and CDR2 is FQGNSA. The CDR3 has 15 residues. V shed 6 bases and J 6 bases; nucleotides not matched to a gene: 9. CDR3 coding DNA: TGTGCCAGCAGTCAACCGGGACAGGGGGCTGGCGAGCAGTACTTC. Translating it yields CASSQPGQGAGEQYF.

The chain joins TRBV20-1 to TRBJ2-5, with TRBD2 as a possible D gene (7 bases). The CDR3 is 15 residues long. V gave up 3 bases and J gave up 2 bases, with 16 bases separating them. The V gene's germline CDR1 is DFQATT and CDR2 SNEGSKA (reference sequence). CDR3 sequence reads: CSASEGGALQETQYF. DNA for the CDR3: TGCAGTGCTAGTGAGGGGGGGGCGTTACAAGAGACCCAGTACTTC.

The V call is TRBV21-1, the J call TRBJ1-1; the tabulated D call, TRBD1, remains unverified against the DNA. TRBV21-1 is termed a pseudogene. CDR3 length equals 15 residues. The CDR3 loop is CASSRGDRKNTEAFF. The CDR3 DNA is TGTGCCAGCAGCAGAGGGGACAGGAAGAACACTGAAGCTTTCTTT.

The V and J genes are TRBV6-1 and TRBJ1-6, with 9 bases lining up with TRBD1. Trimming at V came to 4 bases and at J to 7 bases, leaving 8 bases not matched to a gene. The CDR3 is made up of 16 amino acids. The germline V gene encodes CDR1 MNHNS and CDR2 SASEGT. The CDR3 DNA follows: TGTGCCAGCAGTGTTATACCGGGACAGGGAAATTCACCCCTCCACTTT. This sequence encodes CASSVIPGQGNSPLHF.

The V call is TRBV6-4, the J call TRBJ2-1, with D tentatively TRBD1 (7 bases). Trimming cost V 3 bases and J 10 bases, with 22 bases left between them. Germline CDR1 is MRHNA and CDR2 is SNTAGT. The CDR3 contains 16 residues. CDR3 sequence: CASSEGEGRGAKEQFF. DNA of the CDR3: TGTGCCAGCAGTGAAGGTGAGGGCAGGGGGGCGAAGGAGCAGTTCTTC.

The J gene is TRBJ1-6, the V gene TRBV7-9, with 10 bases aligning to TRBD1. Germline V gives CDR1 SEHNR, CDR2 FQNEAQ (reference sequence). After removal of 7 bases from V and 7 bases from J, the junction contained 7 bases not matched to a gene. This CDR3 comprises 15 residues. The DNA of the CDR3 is TGTGCCAGCACCACTGGACAGGGGGAAAATTCACCCCTCCACTTT. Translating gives CASTTGQGENSPLHF. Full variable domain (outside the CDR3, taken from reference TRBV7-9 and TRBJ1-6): DTGVSQNPRHKITKRGQNVTFRCDPISEHNRLYWYRQTLGQGPEFLTYFQNEAQLEKSRLLSDRFSAERPKGSFSTLEIQRTEQGDSAMYLCASTTGQGENSPLHFGNGTRLTVT.

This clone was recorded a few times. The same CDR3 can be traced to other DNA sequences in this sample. The CDR3 is CSVGLGGNTEAFF. CDR3 in DNA: TGCAGCGTTGGTCTAGGGGGGAACACTGAAGCTTTCTTT. The chain combines TRBV29-1 with TRBJ1-1; D is perhaps TRBD1 (6 bases). Trimming shortened V by 4 bases and J by 1 base, and 10 bases separated the two germline ends. Germline CDR1 and CDR2: SQVTM and ANQGSEA. The CDR3 runs 13 residues.

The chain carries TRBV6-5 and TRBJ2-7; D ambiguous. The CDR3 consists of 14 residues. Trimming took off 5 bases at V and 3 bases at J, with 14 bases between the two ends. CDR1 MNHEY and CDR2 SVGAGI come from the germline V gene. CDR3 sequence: CASSLTGGIYEQYF. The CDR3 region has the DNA TGTGCCAGCAGTCTAACCGGCGGAATCTACGAGCAGTACTTC.

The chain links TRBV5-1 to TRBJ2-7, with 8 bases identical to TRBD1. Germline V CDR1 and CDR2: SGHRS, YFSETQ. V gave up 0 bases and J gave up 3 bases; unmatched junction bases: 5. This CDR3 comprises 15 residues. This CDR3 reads CASSLEGTGVYEQYF. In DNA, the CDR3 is TGCGCCAGCAGCTTGGAGGGGACAGGCGTCTACGAGCAGTACTTC.

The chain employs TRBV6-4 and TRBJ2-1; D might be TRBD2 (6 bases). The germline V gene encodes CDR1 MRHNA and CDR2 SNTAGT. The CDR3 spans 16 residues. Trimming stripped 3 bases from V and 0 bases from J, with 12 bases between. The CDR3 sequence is CASSDGLFTSYNEQFF. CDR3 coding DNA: TGTGCCAGCAGTGATGGACTATTTACCTCCTACAATGAGCAGTTCTTC.

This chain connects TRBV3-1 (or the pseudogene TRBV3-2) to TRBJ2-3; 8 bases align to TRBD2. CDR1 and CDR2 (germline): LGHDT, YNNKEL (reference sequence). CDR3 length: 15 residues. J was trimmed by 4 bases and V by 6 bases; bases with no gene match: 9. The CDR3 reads CASSQASGLADTQYF. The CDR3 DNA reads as TGTGCCAGCAGTCAGGCTAGCGGGTTGGCAGATACGCAGTATTTT.